This T cell receptor beta chain was identified during a study of shared clonotypes between healthy human individuals. Overall study context: Donors had three CD4 naive, three CD4 memory, two CD8 naive and one CD8 memory plate apiece. Regarding the study as a whole: Only blood samples were collected, and tissue repertoires likely differ.

The CDR3 totals 13 residues. The germline CDR1 and CDR2 sequences are MNHEY and SMNVEV (reference sequence). V lost 10 bases and J lost 5, with 15 bases in between. Only in-frame clones appear in the TCRdb table, and some are missing; sequencing was by immunoSEQ multiplex PCR. The sample carries approximately 2.5 million clones, more than 85% recorded once. Only Caucasian adults living in Nashville, Tennessee made up the donor group. Splitting the CD4+ cells yielded a CD45RA+ naive subset and a CD45RA-negative memory subset. With regard to this clone: Its target is not known.

Sequenced sample: naive CD4+ T cells from PBMCs. Subset meaning: CD45RA+ positively selected. The sequence was obtained from a man aged 18-30 years in good health. Some clones in this sample may be carry-over from other donors' samples. The chain employs TRBV27 and TRBJ2-1; unclear D gene. The CDR3 protein is CAKGRYSNNEQFF. The CDR3 DNA is TGTGCCAAAGGACGTTATTCCAACAATGAGCAGTTCTTC.